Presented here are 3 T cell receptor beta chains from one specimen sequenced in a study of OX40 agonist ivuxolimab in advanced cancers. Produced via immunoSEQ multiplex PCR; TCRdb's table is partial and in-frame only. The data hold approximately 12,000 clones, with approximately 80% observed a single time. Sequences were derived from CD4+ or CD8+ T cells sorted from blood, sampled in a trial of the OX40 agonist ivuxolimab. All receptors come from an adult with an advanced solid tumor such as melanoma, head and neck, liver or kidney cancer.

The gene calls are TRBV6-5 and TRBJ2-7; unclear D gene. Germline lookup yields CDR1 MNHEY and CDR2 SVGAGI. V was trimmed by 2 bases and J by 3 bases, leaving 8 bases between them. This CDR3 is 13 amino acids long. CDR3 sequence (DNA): TGTGCCAGCAGTTACGGGCAGCGCTACGAGCAGTACTTC. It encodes CASSYGQRYEQYF.

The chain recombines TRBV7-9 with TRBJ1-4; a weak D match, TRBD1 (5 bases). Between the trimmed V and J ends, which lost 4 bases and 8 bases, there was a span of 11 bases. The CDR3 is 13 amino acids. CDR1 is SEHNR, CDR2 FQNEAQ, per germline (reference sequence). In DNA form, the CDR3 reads TGTGCCAGCAGCTCGCAACGGGGCGAAAAACTGTTTTTT. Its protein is CASSSQRGEKLFF.

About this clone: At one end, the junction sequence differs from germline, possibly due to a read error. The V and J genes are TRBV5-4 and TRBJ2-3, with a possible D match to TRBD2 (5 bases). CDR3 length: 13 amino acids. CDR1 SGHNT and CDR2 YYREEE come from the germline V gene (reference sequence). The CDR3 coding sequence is TGTGCCAGCAGCTTGTTCGGCCACCCGGAGAGGGATTTT. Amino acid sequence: CASSLFGHPERDF.